The 5 T cell receptor beta chains given below trace back to one sample, sequenced in a study of blood T cells in healthy people across ages. PCR was performed a second time for about 7 to 11 cycles using a sample-barcoded 5' primer and a J-beta primer mix. TCRdb recomputed calls from the 5' RACE reads with MiXCR, one row per CDR3 protein. Of hundreds of thousands of distinct CDR3 sequences listed, just over 55% are singletons. Material for sequencing was blood. The receptor source for this set is a man between 40 and 49 years old in good health.

This clonotype showed up just once. This chain uses TRBV4-1 with TRBJ2-1; a weak D match, TRBD2 (5 bases). The CDR3 loop spans 17 amino acids. Trimming stripped 1 base from V and 0 bases from J, with 13 bases between. Germline lookup yields CDR1 MGHRA and CDR2 YSYEKL. CDR3 bases: TGCGCCAGCAGCCAAGGAGGGCCAGCGAGCTCCTACAATGAGCAGTTCTTC. As protein: CASSQGGPASSYNEQFF.

This clonotype was seen at least ten times. CDR3 nucleotide sequence: TGCAGCGTCCGGGACGGTTCCCAGTCACCCCTCCACTTT. Protein product: CSVRDGSQSPLHF. The V gene is TRBV29-1, the J gene TRBJ1-6; a weak D match, TRBD1 (5 bases). V was cut by 6 bases and J by 10 bases, with 16 bases left in between. CDR3 size: 13 residues. Germline assignment: CDR1 SQVTM and CDR2 ANQGSEA. Together with reference TRBV29-1 and TRBJ1-6, the CDR3 gives the full variable domain: SAVISQKPSRDICQRGTSLTIQCQVDSQVTMMFWYRQQPGQSLTLIATANQGSEATYESGFVIDKFPISRPNLTFSTLTVSNMSPEDSSIYLCSVRDGSQSPLHFGNGTRLTVT.

This clonotype appeared a single time. This sequence joins TRBV25-1 and TRBJ2-3; possible D gene TRBD1, 5 bases. The CDR3 sequence is 17 residues long. Germline CDR1 and CDR2: MGHDK and SYGVNS. The V gene lost 2 bases and the J gene lost 2 bases, with 17 bases spanning the gap. CDR3 loop: CASSESPARAFTDTQYF. The CDR3 nucleotides are TGTGCCAGCAGTGAAAGCCCGGCCAGGGCGTTCACAGATACGCAGTATTTT.

The chain recombines TRBV5-1 with TRBJ2-7; no reliable D call. Trimming removed 4 bases from V and 0 bases from J, with 14 bases in between. This CDR3 is 15 amino acids long. In germline, CDR1 is SGHRS, CDR2 YFSETQ. CDR3: CASSRFDGSSYEQYF. Written as DNA, the CDR3 is TGCGCCAGCAGCCGATTCGACGGAAGCTCCTACGAGCAGTACTTC.

The V and J genes are TRBV28 and TRBJ2-7; the D gene could be TRBD1 or TRBD2 (5 bases each). The end of the DNA fits TRBJ2-5 better, so the J call may be wrong. Germline V CDR1 and CDR2: MDHEN, SYDVKM. CDR3 length equals 15 residues. CDR3 protein: CASSLSRGAVETQYF. CDR3 DNA: TGTGCCAGCAGTTTGAGCAGAGGGGCCGTGGAGACCCAGTACTTC.